A selection of T cell receptor beta chains follows, all from one sample in a study of identical twins. TCRdb fed the 5' RACE reads into MiXCR, producing one record per CDR3 protein. The repertoire has approximately 280,000 distinct CDR3 sequences, less than 9% of them found once; the top ten carry about 2.1%. This same sample was also part of a study on yellow fever vaccine responses in identical twins.

The sequenced sample was memory (CD45RO+) T cells sorted from blood. The receptors were sampled from a woman between 18 and 30 years old in good health. CDR3s include the opening cysteine and the closing phenylalanine or tryptophan. Fields, in order: V gene, clone size, J gene, D gene, CDR3 DNA, CDR3 protein. D genes are given only for firm matches. Expanded clones are given a class, and other clones once, few, many or no size at all.

>TRBV25-1|few|TRBJ2-5|.
TGTGCCAGCACCCCCGGGCAGACCCAGTACTTC
CASTPGQTQYF
>TRBV27|many|TRBJ1-4|.
TGTGCCAGCAGGGGACCTCTTGAAAAACTGTTTTTT
CASRGPLEKLFF
>TRBV5-6|.|TRBJ1-4|.
TGTGCCAGCCACGGGACGGGTGCTAATGAAAAACTGTTTTTT
CASHGTGANEKLFF
>TRBV7-6|.|TRBJ2-7|.
TGTGCCAGCAGCTTAGCCCCTCTGGGCGTGCAGTACTTC
CASSLAPLGVQYF
>TRBV3-1|many|TRBJ2-3|TRBD2
TGTGCCAGCAGCCAAGACCCCACTAGCGGGAGAAGCACAGATACGCAGTATTTT
CASSQDPTSGRSTDTQYF
>TRBV7-2|many|TRBJ2-1|.
TGCGCCAGCAGCTTGGGGACTTACAATGAGCAGTTCTTC
CASSLGTYNEQFF
>TRBV15|many|TRBJ2-1|TRBD2
TGTGCCACCAGCAGAGTTTTGTGGGTTAGCGGGGGGGCCGGCTACAATGAGCAGTTCTTC
CATSRVLWVSGGAGYNEQFF
>TRBV4-1|few|TRBJ2-1|TRBD1
TGCGCCAGCAGCCAAGATCTCATGGGGACAGGGGAGCAGTTCTTC
CASSQDLMGTGEQFF
>TRBV5-5|.|TRBJ2-1|.
TGTGCCAGCAGCTGGCGCTGGGGGAGGAATGAGCAGTTCTTC
CASSWRWGRNEQFF
>TRBV20-1|.|TRBJ1-4|.
TGCAGTGCTCTCTTAGGGGGGTCGACTAATGAAAAACTGTTTTTT
CSALLGGSTNEKLFF
>TRBV6-5|many|TRBJ2-1|TRBD2
TGTGCCAGCAGTTACTCGACCCCTAGCGGGGTGTACAATGAGCAGTTCTTC
CASSYSTPSGVYNEQFF
>TRBV25-1|many|TRBJ2-2|TRBD1
TGTGCCAGCAGTGAATCTGTAGGAGGACAGGGGTTGGCCGGGGAGCTGTTTTTT
CASSESVGGQGLAGELFF
>TRBV12-3/TRBV12-4|few|TRBJ2-1|TRBD2
TGTGCCAGCAGTTTAATGGTCACTAGCGGGAGGTTCGATGAGCAGTTCTTC
CASSLMVTSGRFDEQFF
>TRBV11-2|many|TRBJ2-3|.
TGTGCCAGCAGCTTAGTAGTGGGTGGGGCGGGAGATACGCAGTATTTT
CASSLVVGGAGDTQYF
>TRBV28|.|TRBJ1-2|TRBD1
TGTGCCACCTACCGGGGACAGGGGTGGAATGGCTACACCTTC
CATYRGQGWNGYTF
>TRBV28|.|TRBJ1-1|.
TGTGCCAGCAGTTTAACAGGGCCGAACACTGAAGCTTTCTTT
CASSLTGPNTEAFF
>TRBV6-2/TRBV6-3|many|TRBJ2-3|TRBD2
TGTGCCAGCACCAAGCGGAGCGGGAGGGCCACTGGCACAGATACGCAGTATTTT
CASTKRSGRATGTDTQYF
>TRBV6-1|.|TRBJ1-3|.
TGTGCCAGCAGGGTTAGCTACTCGGAACACACCATATATTTT
CASRVSYSEHTIYF
>TRBV7-9|many|TRBJ1-1|.
TGTGCCAGCAGCTTAGGGCCCGGGGGCACTGAAGCTTTCTTT
CASSLGPGGTEAFF
>TRBV25-1|many|TRBJ1-3|.
TGTGCCAGCAGTTTGACGGCATCGGGAAACACCATATATTTT
CASSLTASGNTIYF
>TRBV9|many|TRBJ1-1|TRBD1
TGTGCCAGCAGCGCGGACAGGGGGCCAGCTTTCTTT
CASSADRGPAFF
>TRBV20-1|.|TRBJ2-5|.
TGCAGTGCTAGAGCGGCAGAACTTTCAAGGCTTCAAGAGACCCAGTACTTC
CSARAAELSRLQETQYF
>TRBV10-1|.|TRBJ2-3|TRBD1
TGCGCCAGCAGTGAGCGAAGACAGGGACGGACAGATACGCAGTATTTT
CASSERRQGRTDTQYF
>TRBV24-1|many|TRBJ2-6|.
TGTGCCACCAGTGACCAGGACACCCACTCTGGGGCCAACGTCCTGACTTTC
CATSDQDTHSGANVLTF
>TRBV2|few|TRBJ1-6|.
TGTGCCAGCAGTGAAGGGCCTAGTTCACCCCTCCACTTT
CASSEGPSSPLHF
>TRBV20-1|many|TRBJ1-1|TRBD1
TGCAGTGCTAGACCCAGACAGGGTGGGGGGGTCAAAGCTTTCTTT
CSARPRQGGGVKAFF
>TRBV7-8|.|TRBJ2-1|TRBD1
TGTGCCAGCAGCTTCCGCCTCCGGGACAGTTACAATGAGCAGTTCTTC
CASSFRLRDSYNEQFF
>TRBV5-1|.|TRBJ2-5|.
TGCGCCAGCATGGCAGGTGGGTCCCAAGAGACCCAGTACTTC
CASMAGGSQETQYF
>TRBV29-1|many|TRBJ1-1|TRBD1
TGCAGCGTCACAGGGGTCAAAACTGAAGCTTTCTTT
CSVTGVKTEAFF
>TRBV15|medium-sized|TRBJ2-2|.
TGTGCCACCAGCAGAGCGGGGGCCGACGGGGAGCTGTTTTTT
CATSRAGADGELFF
>TRBV5-1|many|TRBJ1-1|TRBD1
TGCGCCAGCAGCACCGGACAGGGAAACACTGAAGCTTTCTTT
CASSTGQGNTEAFF
>TRBV5-1|few|TRBJ2-2|.
TGCGCCAGCAGCCCCGGACATAAGAAAACCGGGGAGCTGTTTTTT
CASSPGHKKTGELFF
>TRBV9|.|TRBJ2-5|TRBD2
TGTGCCAGCAGCGTAGTCGGGGTCGGGGGGGCCCAGTACTTC
CASSVVGVGGAQYF
>TRBV2|many|TRBJ1-1|TRBD1
TGTGCCAGCAGGCCGGGACAGGGTGAAGCTTTCTTT
CASRPGQGEAFF
>TRBV5-1|many|TRBJ1-2|.
TGCGCCAGCAGACCAACAGGTAGTTACGGCTACACCTTC
CASRPTGSYGYTF
>TRBV4-2|many|TRBJ2-3|TRBD2
TGTGCCAGCAGCCTTGGGGGGGGGTCGGGCACAGATACGCAGTATTTT
CASSLGGGSGTDTQYF
>TRBV20-1|.|TRBJ1-5|.
TGCAGTGCGACTCCAGGGTGGGATCAGCCCCAGCATTTT
CSATPGWDQPQHF
>TRBV6-5|.|TRBJ1-6|.
TGTGCCAGCAGTTACGCCGGGACGGCGAGCTCCTATAATTCACCCCTCCACTTT
CASSYAGTASSYNSPLHF
>TRBV5-1|many|TRBJ1-2|TRBD1
TGCGCCAGCAGCCAGGGACAGGGAAATTATGGCTACACCTTC
CASSQGQGNYGYTF
>TRBV20-1|many|TRBJ2-1|.
TGCAGTGCCCCCAAGCCGTCCCGGGACTTTGGCAATGAGCAGTTCTTC
CSAPKPSRDFGNEQFF
>TRBV11-2|.|TRBJ2-4|.
TGTGCCAGCAGCTTAGTGACAGGTCAAACTATAGCCAAAAACATTCAGTACTTC
CASSLVTGQTIAKNIQYF
>TRBV20-1|many|TRBJ2-1|.
TGCAGTGCTAGAGATCGGGAGTGGGTGCCAGTCAATGAGCAGTTCTTC
CSARDREWVPVNEQFF
>TRBV5-5|few|TRBJ2-1|.
TGTGCCAGCAGCCTTGAATCGGAGCAGTTCTTC
CASSLESEQFF
>TRBV6-1|.|TRBJ1-6|.
TGTGCCAGCAGTCTGGAGGGGACGGCTAATTCACCCCTCCACTTT
CASSLEGTANSPLHF
>TRBV7-9|few|TRBJ2-5|.
TGTGCCAGCAGCTTAGTTGGTCGGGGGACCCCAGAGACCCAGTACTTC
CASSLVGRGTPETQYF
>TRBV5-1|many|TRBJ2-3|TRBD2
TGCGCCAGCAGCTTCTCGACTAGCGAGCGGCCAGATACGCAGTATTTT
CASSFSTSERPDTQYF